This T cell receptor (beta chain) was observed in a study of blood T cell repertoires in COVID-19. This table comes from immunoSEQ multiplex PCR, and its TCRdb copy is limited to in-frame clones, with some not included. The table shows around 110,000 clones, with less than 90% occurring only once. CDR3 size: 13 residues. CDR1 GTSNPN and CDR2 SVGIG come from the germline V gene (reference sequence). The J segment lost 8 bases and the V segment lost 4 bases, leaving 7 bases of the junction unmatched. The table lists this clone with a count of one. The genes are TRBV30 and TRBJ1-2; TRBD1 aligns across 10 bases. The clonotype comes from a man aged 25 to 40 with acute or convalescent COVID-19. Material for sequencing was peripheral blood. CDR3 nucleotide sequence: TGTGCCTGGACCCCGGACAGGGGGGTCGGCTACACCTTC. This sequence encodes CAWTPDRGVGYTF. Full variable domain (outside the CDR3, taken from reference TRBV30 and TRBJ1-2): SQTIHQWPATLVQPVGSPLSLECTVEGTSNPNLYWYRQAAGRGLQLLFYSVGIGQISSEVPQNLSASRPQDRQFILSSKKLLLSDSGFYLCAWTPDRGVGYTFGSGTRLTVV.